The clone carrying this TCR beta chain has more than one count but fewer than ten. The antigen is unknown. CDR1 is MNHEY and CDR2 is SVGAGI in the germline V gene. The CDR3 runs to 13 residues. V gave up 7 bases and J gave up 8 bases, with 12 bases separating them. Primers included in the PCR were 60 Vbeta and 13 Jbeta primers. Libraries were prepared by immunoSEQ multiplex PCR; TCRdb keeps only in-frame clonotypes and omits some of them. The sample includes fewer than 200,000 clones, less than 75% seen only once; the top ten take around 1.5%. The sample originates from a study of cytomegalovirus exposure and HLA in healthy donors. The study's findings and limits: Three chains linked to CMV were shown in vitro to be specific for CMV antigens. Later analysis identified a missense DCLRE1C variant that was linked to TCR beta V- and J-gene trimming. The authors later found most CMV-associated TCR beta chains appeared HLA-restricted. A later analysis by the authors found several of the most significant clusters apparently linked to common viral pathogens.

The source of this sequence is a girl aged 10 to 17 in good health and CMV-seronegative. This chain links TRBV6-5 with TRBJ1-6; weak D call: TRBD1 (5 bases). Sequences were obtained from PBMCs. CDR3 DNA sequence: TGTGCCAGCACCGGGGGGACTGATTCACCCCTCCACTTT. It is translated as CASTGGTDSPLHF.